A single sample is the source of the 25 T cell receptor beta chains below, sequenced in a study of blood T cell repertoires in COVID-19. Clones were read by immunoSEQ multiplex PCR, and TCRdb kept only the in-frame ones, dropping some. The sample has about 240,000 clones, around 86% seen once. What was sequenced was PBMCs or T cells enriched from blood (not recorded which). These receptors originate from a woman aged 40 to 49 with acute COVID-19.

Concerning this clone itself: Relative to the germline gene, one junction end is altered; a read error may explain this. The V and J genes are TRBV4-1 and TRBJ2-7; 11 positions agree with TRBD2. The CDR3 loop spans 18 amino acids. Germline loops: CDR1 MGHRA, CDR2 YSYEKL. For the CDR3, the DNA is TGCGCCAGCAGCAAAGAAGAGAACCTAGCGGGAGGTCCCTACGAGCAGTACTTC. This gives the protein CASSKEENLAGGPYEQYF.

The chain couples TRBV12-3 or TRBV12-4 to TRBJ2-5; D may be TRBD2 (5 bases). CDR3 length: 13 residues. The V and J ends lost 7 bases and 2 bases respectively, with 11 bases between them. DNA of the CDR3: TGTGCCAGCACCACGACTACTCAAGAGACCCAGTACTTC. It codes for CASTTTTQETQYF.

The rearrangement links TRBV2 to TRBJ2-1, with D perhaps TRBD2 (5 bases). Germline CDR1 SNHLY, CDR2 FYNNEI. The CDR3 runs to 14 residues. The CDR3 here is CARTAERGYNEQFF. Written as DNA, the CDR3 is TGTGCTAGGACGGCAGAACGGGGTTACAATGAGCAGTTCTTC.

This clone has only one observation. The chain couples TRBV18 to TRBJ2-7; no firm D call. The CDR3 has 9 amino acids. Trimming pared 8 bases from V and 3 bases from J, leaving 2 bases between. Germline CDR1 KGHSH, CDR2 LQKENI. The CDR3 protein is CASLYEQYF. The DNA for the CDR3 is TGTGCCAGCCTCTACGAGCAGTACTTC.

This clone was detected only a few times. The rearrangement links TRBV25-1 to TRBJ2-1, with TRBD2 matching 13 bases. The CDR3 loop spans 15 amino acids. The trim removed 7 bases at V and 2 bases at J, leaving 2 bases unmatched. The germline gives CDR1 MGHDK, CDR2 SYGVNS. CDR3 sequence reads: CASTGTSGTYNEQFF. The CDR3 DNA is TGTGCCAGCACCGGGACTAGCGGGACCTACAATGAGCAGTTCTTC.

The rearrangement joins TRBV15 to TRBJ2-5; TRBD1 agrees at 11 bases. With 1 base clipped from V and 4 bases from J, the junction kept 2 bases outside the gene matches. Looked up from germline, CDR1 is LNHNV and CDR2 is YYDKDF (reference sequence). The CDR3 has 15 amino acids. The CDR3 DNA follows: TGTGCCACCAGCAGAGGGGGACAGGGGGGAGAGACCCAGTACTTC. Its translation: CATSRGGQGGETQYF. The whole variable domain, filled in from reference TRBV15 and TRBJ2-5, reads DAMVIQNPRYQVTQFGKPVTLSCSQTLNHNVMYWYQQKSSQAPKLLFHYYDKDFNNEADTPDNFQSRRPNTSFCFLDIRSPGLGDTAMYLCATSRGGQGGETQYFGPGTRLLVL.

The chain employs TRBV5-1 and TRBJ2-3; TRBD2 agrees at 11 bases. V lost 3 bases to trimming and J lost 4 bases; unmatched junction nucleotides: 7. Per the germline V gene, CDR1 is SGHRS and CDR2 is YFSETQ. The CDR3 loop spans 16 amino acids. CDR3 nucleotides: TGCGCCAGCAGCTCCATAGCGGGAGGGGAATCAGATACGCAGTATTTT. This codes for CASSSIAGGESDTQYF. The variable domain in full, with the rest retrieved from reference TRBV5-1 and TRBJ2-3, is KAGVTQTPRYLIKTRGQQVTLSCSPISGHRSVSWYQQTPGQGLQFLFEYFSETQRNKGNFPGRFSGRQFSNSRSEMNVSTLELGDSALYLCASSSIAGGESDTQYFGPGTRLTVL.

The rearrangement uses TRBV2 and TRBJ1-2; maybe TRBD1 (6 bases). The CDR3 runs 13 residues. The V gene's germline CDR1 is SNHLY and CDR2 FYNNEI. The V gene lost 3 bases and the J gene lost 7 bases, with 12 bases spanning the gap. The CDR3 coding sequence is TGTGCCAGCAGTGACCAGGGGTTGTCTGGCTACACCTTC. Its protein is CASSDQGLSGYTF.

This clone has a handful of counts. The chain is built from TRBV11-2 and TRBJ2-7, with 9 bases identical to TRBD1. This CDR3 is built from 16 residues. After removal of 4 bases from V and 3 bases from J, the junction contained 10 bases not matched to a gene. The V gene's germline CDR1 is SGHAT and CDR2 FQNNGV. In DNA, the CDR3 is TGTGCCAGCAGCTGGAACACAGGGGGCGTGGGCTACGAGCAGTACTTC. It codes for CASSWNTGGVGYEQYF.

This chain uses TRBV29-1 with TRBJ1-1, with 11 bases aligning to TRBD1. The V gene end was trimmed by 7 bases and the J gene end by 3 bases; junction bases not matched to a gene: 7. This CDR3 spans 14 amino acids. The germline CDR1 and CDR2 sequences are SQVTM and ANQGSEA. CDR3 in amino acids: CSGCWDRGDTEAFF. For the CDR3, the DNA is TGCAGCGGCTGTTGGGACAGGGGGGACACTGAAGCTTTCTTT. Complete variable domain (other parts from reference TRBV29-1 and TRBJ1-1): SAVISQKPSRDICQRGTSLTIQCQVDSQVTMMFWYRQQPGQSLTLIATANQGSEATYESGFVIDKFPISRPNLTFSTLTVSNMSPEDSSIYLCSGCWDRGDTEAFFGQGTRLTVV.

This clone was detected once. The CDR3 spells CASSPRTSGRHEQYF. CDR3 coding DNA: TGTGCCAGCAGCCCGCGGACTAGCGGGAGGCACGAGCAGTACTTC. The V gene is TRBV9, the J gene TRBJ2-7; 14 nucleotides match TRBD2. V lost 4 bases, J lost 5 bases, and 5 bases stayed unmatched. This CDR3 contains 15 residues. Germline CDR1 and CDR2: SGDLS and YYNGEE.

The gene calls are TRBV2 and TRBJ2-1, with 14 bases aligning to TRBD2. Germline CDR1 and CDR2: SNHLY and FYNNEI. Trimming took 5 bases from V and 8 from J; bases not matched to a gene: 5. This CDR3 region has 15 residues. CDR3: CASSRLTSGGDEQFF. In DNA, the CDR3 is TGTGCCAGCAGTAGACTGACTAGCGGGGGGGATGAGCAGTTCTTC.

CDR3 amino acids: CASSAGLAGGLAVTDTQYF. In nucleotides, the CDR3 is TGTGCCAGTAGTGCGGGACTAGCGGGAGGATTGGCCGTCACAGATACGCAGTATTTT. V gene TRBV19 combines with J gene TRBJ2-3; 15 positions match TRBD2. Germline assignment: CDR1 LNHDA and CDR2 SQIVND (reference sequence). The CDR3 is 19 amino acids. With V trimmed by 5 bases and J by 2 bases, 11 bases remained unmatched.

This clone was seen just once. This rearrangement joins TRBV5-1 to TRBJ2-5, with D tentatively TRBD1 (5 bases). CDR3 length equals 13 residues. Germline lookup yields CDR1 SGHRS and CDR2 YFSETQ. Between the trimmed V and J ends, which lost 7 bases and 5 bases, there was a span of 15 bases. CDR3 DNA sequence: TGCGCCAGCCGTGACAGTAATTATGAGACCCAGTACTTC. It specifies CASRDSNYETQYF. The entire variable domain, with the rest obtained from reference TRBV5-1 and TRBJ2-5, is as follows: KAGVTQTPRYLIKTRGQQVTLSCSPISGHRSVSWYQQTPGQGLQFLFEYFSETQRNKGNFPGRFSGRQFSNSRSEMNVSTLELGDSALYLCASRDSNYETQYFGPGTRLLVL.

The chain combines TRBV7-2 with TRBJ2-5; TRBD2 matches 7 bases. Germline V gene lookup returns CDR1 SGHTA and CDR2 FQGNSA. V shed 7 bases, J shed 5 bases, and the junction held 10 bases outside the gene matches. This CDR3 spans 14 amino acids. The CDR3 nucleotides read TGTGCCAGCACCCTCGCGGGAGTCTGGGAGACCCAGTACTTC. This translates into CASTLAGVWETQYF.

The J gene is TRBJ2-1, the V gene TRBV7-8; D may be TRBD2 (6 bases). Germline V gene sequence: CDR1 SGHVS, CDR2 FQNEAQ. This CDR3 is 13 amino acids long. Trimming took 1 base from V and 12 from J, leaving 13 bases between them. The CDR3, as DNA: TGTGCCAGCAGCTTAGACGCTAGCGCGTTGCAGTTCTTC. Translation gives CASSLDASALQFF.

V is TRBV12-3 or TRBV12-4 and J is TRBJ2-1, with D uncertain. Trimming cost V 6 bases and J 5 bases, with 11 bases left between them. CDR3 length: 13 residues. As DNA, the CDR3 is TGTGCCAGCAGGGTCGGTCTAGACAATGAGCAGTTCTTC. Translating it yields CASRVGLDNEQFF.

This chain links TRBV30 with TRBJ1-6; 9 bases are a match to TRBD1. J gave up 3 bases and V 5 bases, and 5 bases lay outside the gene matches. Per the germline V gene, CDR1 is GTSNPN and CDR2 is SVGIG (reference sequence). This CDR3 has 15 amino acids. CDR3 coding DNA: TGTGCCTGGGGCCCGGGACAGGGCTATAATTCACCCCTCCACTTT. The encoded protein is CAWGPGQGYNSPLHF.

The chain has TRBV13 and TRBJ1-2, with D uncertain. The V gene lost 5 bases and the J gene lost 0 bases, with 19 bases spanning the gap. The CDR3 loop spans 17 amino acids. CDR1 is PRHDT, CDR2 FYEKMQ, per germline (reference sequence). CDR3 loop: CASSPQMTRLTNYGYTF. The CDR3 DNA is TGTGCCAGCAGCCCCCAGATGACCAGACTGACTAACTATGGCTACACCTTC.

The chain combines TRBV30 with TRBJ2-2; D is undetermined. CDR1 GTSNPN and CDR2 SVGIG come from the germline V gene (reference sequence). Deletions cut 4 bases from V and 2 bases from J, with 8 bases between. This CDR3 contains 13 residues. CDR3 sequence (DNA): TGTGCCTGGATAACAGAAAACACCGGGGAGCTGTTTTTT. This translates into CAWITENTGELFF.

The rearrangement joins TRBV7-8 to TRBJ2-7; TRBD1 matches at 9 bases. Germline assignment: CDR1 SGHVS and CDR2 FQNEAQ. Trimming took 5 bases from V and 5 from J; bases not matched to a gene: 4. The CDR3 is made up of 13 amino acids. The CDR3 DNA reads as TGTGCCAGCAGCCTCCGGGACAGGGACGAGCAGTACTTC. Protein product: CASSLRDRDEQYF.

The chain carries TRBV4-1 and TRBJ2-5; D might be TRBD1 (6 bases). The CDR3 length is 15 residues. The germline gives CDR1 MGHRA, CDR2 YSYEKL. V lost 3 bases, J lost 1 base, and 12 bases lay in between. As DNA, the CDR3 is TGCGCCAGCAGCCACGTAGGACAGCGCCAAGAGACCCAGTACTTC. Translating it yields CASSHVGQRQETQYF.

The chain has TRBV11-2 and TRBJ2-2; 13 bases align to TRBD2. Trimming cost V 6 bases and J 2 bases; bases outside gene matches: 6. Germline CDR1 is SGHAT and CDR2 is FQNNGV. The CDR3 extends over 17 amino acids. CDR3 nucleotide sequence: TGTGCCAGCAGGAAGACTAGCGGGAGGCATAACACCGGGGAGCTGTTTTTT. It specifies CASRKTSGRHNTGELFF.

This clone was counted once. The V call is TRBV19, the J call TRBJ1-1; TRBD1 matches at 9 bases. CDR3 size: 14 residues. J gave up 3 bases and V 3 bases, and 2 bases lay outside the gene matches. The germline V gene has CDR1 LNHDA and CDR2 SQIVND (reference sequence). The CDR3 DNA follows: TGTGCCAGTAGTATCGGACAGGGGTACACTGAAGCTTTCTTT. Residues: CASSIGQGYTEAFF.

CDR3 in amino acids: CASSVSGFRSNQPQHF. The CDR3 coding sequence is TGTGCCAGCAGTGTATCGGGGTTCAGGAGCAATCAGCCCCAGCATTTT. This chain joins TRBV2 and TRBJ1-5; no clear D gene. There are 16 residues in the CDR3. In germline, CDR1 is SNHLY, CDR2 FYNNEI. Trimming shortened V by 4 bases and J by 1 base, and 14 bases separated the two germline ends.